These 4 T cell receptor beta chains were sequenced from one sample in a study of cytomegalovirus exposure and HLA in healthy donors. In the PCR, 60 Vbeta and 13 Jbeta primers were used. The method was immunoSEQ multiplex PCR; TCRdb's version includes in-frame clones alone and lacks a portion of them. The sample has around 100,000 clones; 75% are singletons. Sample: PBMCs. These receptors all come from a man over 45 in good health and CMV-seronegative.

The gene calls are TRBV6-6 and TRBJ2-1, with 7 positions matching TRBD1. Germline V gene lookup returns CDR1 MNHNY and CDR2 SVGAGI (reference sequence). CDR3 size: 14 residues. Trimming removed 0 bases from V and 6 bases from J; junction bases left unmatched: 2. The CDR3 coding sequence is TGTGCCAGCAGTTACTCGGGACAGACCAATGAGCAGTTCTTC. It encodes CASSYSGQTNEQFF.

The chain carries TRBV15 and TRBJ2-5; 9 bases are shared with TRBD2. Germline CDR1 LNHNV, CDR2 YYDKDF (reference sequence). With 4 bases clipped from V and 2 bases from J, the junction kept 8 bases outside the gene matches. The CDR3 extends over 16 amino acids. CDR3 nucleotide sequence: TGTGCCACCAGCATGGGGACTAGCCCTTTACAAGAGACCCAGTACTTC. Amino acid sequence: CATSMGTSPLQETQYF.

This clone appeared a few times. The V and J genes are TRBV5-4 and TRBJ2-7; D is perhaps TRBD1 (6 bases). In germline, CDR1 is SGHNT, CDR2 YYREEE (reference sequence). Trimming took off 4 bases at V and 7 bases at J, with 18 bases between the two ends. This CDR3 has 14 amino acids. The DNA for the CDR3 is TGTGCCAGCAGCCCCGTCGGGACATTCAGTGAGCAGTACTTC. Encoded protein: CASSPVGTFSEQYF.

The chain links TRBV25-1 to TRBJ2-6; TRBD1 matches at 9 bases. The V and J ends lost 6 bases and 4 bases, in that order; junction bases with no gene match: 10. This CDR3 is built from 17 residues. Germline V gives CDR1 MGHDK, CDR2 SYGVNS. The CDR3 region is CASRAQGAGAGANVLTF. In DNA form, the CDR3 reads TGTGCCAGCAGGGCACAGGGGGCCGGCGCCGGGGCCAACGTCCTGACTTTC. The complete variable domain, with remaining parts taken from reference TRBV25-1 and TRBJ2-6, reads EADIYQTPRYLVIGTGKKITLECSQTMGHDKMYWYQQDPGMELHLIHYSYGVNSTEKGDLSSESTVSRIRTEHFPLTLESARPSHTSQYLCASRAQGAGAGANVLTFGAGSRLTVL.